This T cell receptor (beta chain) was recorded in a study of Tregs in tolerant kidney transplant recipients. Study-level points and caveats: The most relevant donor-specific Treg TCRbeta repertoire apparently came from expansion with activated donor B cells. Few patients were studied, so findings need validation in larger groups.

Sequencing used immunoSEQ multiplex PCR; TCRdb keeps in-frame clones, though not all of them. This sample yields hundreds of thousands of clones, of which approximately 84% are seen a single time; around 0.61% belongs to the top ten. Germline trimming cut 6 bases from V and 14 bases from J; bases unmatched to any gene: 6. Germline V gene data show CDR1 as SNHLY and CDR2 as FYNNEI. The CDR3 sequence is 13 residues long. This clone is a singleton in its sample. Its matching antigen is unknown. Unstimulated regulatory T cells (CD4+CD25+CD127-), CD4+CD25- non-regulatory cells, CD4 and CD8 cells were FACS-sorted from thawed PBMCs.

The sequenced sample was CD4+ T cells from blood. The gene calls are TRBV2 and TRBJ2-1, with TRBD2 matching over 14 bases. This sequence was found in a human donor in good health. CDR3: CASSLTSGRVEFF. The CDR3 DNA reads as TGTGCCAGCAGCCTGACTAGCGGGAGGGTGGAGTTCTTC.